This T cell receptor (beta chain) emerged from a study of blood T cells in healthy people across ages. From germline, CDR1 is SGHTA and CDR2 FQGNSA. This CDR3 is 18 amino acids long. Comment on this clonotype: The antigen is undetermined. The junction departs from the called germline gene at one end, perhaps through a read error.

PCR was performed a second time for roughly 6 to 12 cycles using a sample-barcoded 5' primer and a J-beta primer mix. Using its own MiXCR run on the 5' RACE reads, TCRdb lists one record per CDR3 protein. The sample shows 1.5 million to 2 million distinct CDR3 sequences, 28% of them seen only once. General study findings and limits: Diversity estimates drawn from one million T cells were deemed underestimates. Higher diversity, along with more naive CD4+ cells, distinguished long-lived donors from aged donors. The lack of PBMC sorting stopped any conclusive naive versus antigen-experienced comparison.

Sequencing was performed on blood. The TCR sequence derives from a woman aged 30 to 39 in good health. The J gene is TRBJ2-2, the V gene TRBV7-2; TRBD2 matches at 10 bases. For the CDR3, the DNA is TGTGCCAGCGGCTTAGCGGGGAGCGGGAGGGCCAACACCGGGGAGCTGTTTTTT. It is translated as CASGLAGSGRANTGELFF.